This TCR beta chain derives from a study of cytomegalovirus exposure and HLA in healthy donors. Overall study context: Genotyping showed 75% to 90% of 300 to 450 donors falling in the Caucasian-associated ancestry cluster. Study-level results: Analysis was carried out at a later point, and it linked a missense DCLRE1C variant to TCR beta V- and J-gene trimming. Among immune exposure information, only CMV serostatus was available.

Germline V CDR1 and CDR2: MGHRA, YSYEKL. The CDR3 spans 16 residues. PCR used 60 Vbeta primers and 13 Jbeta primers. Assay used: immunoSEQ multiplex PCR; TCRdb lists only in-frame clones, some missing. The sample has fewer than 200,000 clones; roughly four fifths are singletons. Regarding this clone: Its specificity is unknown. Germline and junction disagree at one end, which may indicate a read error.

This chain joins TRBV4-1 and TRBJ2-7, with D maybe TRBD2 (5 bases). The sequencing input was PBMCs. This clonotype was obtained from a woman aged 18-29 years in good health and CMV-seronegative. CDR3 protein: CVSSQDRTTRGYEQYF. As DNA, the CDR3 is TGCGTCAGCAGCCAAGATAGAACAACTCGGGGCTACGAGCAGTACTTC.